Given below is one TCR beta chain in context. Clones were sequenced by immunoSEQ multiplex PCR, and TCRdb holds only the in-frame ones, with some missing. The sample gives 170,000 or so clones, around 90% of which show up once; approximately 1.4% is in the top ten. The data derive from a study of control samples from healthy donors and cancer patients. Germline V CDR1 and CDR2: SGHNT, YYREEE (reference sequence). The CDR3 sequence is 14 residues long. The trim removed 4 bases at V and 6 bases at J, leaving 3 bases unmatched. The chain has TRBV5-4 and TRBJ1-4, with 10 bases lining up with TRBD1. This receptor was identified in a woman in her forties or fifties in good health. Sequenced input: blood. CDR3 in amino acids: CASSRQGAYEKLFF. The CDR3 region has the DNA TGTGCCAGCAGCCGACAGGGGGCATATGAAAAACTGTTTTTT.